A single sample gave rise to the 10 T cell receptor beta chains below, sequenced in a study of chemoradiotherapy in HPV16-positive cancers. Generated by immunoSEQ multiplex PCR, the TCRdb table keeps only in-frame clones and is missing some. The sample consists of 7,000 or so clones, more than 60% of them appearing once. The sample here was taken from a patient who underwent chemoradiotherapy. Receptors were obtained from a human donor with HPV-associated anogenital cancer.

The V gene is TRBV7-9, the J gene TRBJ1-4; TRBD1 aligns across 8 bases. This CDR3 is 17 amino acids long. V shed 2 bases and J 0 bases; nucleotides not matched to a gene: 5. The V gene's germline CDR1 is SEHNR and CDR2 FQNEAQ (reference sequence). CDR3 coding DNA: TGTGCCAGCAGCTTAAATGCAGGGGGCTCAACTAATGAAAAACTGTTTTTT. Translated: CASSLNAGGSTNEKLFF.

J is TRBJ1-3 and V is TRBV6-1; 7 bases are a match to TRBD1. Germline trimming cut 6 bases from V and 2 bases from J; bases unmatched to any gene: 4. In germline, CDR1 is MNHNS, CDR2 SASEGT. This CDR3 is built from 14 residues. This CDR3 reads CASRAGTAGNTIYF. CDR3 nucleotides: TGTGCCAGCAGAGCCGGGACAGCTGGAAACACCATATATTTT.

V is TRBV23-1 and J is TRBJ1-5; possible D gene TRBD1, 6 bases. TRBV23-1 is an ORF, with its function uncertain. The V gene lost 3 bases and the J gene lost 3 bases, with 12 bases spanning the gap. The CDR3 is 15 residues long. CDR3 nucleotides: TGCGCCAGCAGTCACCCGCAGGGGAACAATCAGCCCCAGCATTTT. Protein: CASSHPQGNNQPQHF.

In DNA form, the CDR3 reads TGTGCCTGGAGGCTGGGGATCCTCTCTGGGGCCAACGTCCTGACTTTC. It codes for CAWRLGILSGANVLTF. V is TRBV30 and J is TRBJ2-6; D remains unclear. V was pared by 3 bases and J by 0 bases, with 12 bases between. The CDR3 consists of 16 residues. CDR1 and CDR2 (germline): GTSNPN, SVGIG (reference sequence).

The chain is built from TRBV4-1 and TRBJ1-1; possibly TRBD1 for D (6 bases). The V end was cut by 3 bases, the J end by 5 bases, with 16 bases between. There are 15 residues in the CDR3. The germline CDR1 and CDR2 sequences are MGHRA and YSYEKL. This CDR3 is CASSHIGGGRTEAFF. CDR3 nucleotides: TGCGCCAGCAGCCACATAGGGGGGGGAAGAACTGAAGCTTTCTTT.

The genes are TRBV18 and TRBJ1-2; D is unresolved. This CDR3 region has 14 residues. CDR1 KGHSH and CDR2 LQKENI come from the germline V gene. V was shortened by 3 bases and J by 0 bases, with 8 bases between the two germline ends. The CDR3 spells CASSPGLANYGYTF. The CDR3, as DNA: TGTGCCAGCTCACCGGGTCTAGCTAACTATGGCTACACCTTC.

This sequence joins TRBV10-3 and TRBJ2-2, with TRBD1 as a possible D gene (7 bases). V was shortened by 3 bases and J by 5 bases, with 13 bases between the two germline ends. CDR1 and CDR2 (germline): ENHRY, SYGVKD. The CDR3 totals 15 residues. The chain's CDR3 is CAISDGQGGTGELFF. CDR3 nucleotide sequence: TGTGCCATCAGTGACGGGCAGGGGGGTACCGGGGAGCTGTTTTTT.

The rearrangement joins TRBV18 to TRBJ2-1, with 10 bases aligning to TRBD2. The CDR3 totals 15 residues. Germline-derived CDR1 and CDR2 are KGHSH and LQKENI. Losses at the gene ends were 2 bases for V and 7 bases for J; bases not matched to a gene: 5. CDR3 sequence reads: CASSPYNSGGNEQFF. The CDR3 DNA follows: TGTGCCAGCTCACCATATAATAGCGGGGGGAATGAGCAGTTCTTC.

The CDR3 reads CASSVGPRGETQYF. CDR3 sequence (DNA): TGTGCCAGCAGCGTAGGTCCCAGAGGAGAGACCCAGTACTTC. The V call is TRBV9, the J call TRBJ2-5; D is unresolved. The germline CDR1 and CDR2 sequences are SGDLS and YYNGEE. The V gene lost 0 bases and the J gene lost 4 bases, with 10 bases spanning the gap. The CDR3 is 14 amino acids.

The chain has TRBV13 and TRBJ2-7, with D possibly matching TRBD2 (7 bases). The CDR3 spans 15 residues. Germline CDR1 PRHDT, CDR2 FYEKMQ (reference sequence). Trimming took 4 bases from V and 1 from J, leaving 14 bases between them. The CDR3 sequence is CASSSTGRGSYEQYF. For the CDR3, the DNA is TGTGCCAGCAGCTCAACAGGGAGGGGGTCCTACGAGCAGTACTTC.